The clone carrying this T cell receptor (beta chain) was seen once. This sample is drawn from a study of shared clonotypes between healthy human individuals. Naive CD8 cells comprised CD45RO-negative, CCR7-positively selected cells, excluding terminally differentiated effector memory CD45RA+ cells. Profiling relied on immunoSEQ multiplex PCR, and the TCRdb table lists in-frame clones only, not all of them. The sample has 1.5 million to 2.5 million clones, approximately 94% seen once. Germline CDR1 and CDR2: LGHNA and YSLEER. Trimming cost V 4 bases and J 5 bases; bases outside gene matches: 7. This CDR3 comprises 14 residues.

This clonotype was sampled from a man aged 18 to 30 in good health. The sequenced sample was naive CD8+ T cells sorted from blood. The rearrangement uses TRBV4-3 and TRBJ2-7, with TRBD1 matching 8 bases. The CDR3 is CASSPRTGMDEQYF. DNA for the CDR3: TGCGCCAGCAGCCCCCGGACAGGGATGGACGAGCAGTACTTC.